The 4 T cell receptor beta chains given below trace back to one sample, sequenced in a study of T-cell memory formation after mild COVID-19. Via MiXCR, TCRdb re-called the 5' RACE reads, giving one row per CDR3 protein. The data hold 200,000 to 250,000 distinct CDR3 sequences, with over 8.5% observed a single time. Sequencing used PBMCs or a T cell subset sorted from them (not recorded which). The receptor set was obtained from a young man who had mild COVID-19 (a few samples of this study predate the infection). Cell type and time point are not known.

The rearrangement links TRBV13 to TRBJ2-7; D may be TRBD1 (6 bases). Trimming took 5 bases from V and 2 from J, leaving 19 bases between them. The germline CDR1 and CDR2 sequences are PRHDT and FYEKMQ (reference sequence). The length of the CDR3 is 16 residues. The CDR3 DNA is TGTGCCAGCAGCCCTAGGCCCGGGACAACAGCCTACGAGCAGTACTTC. This gives the protein CASSPRPGTTAYEQYF.

The chain recombines TRBV7-8 with TRBJ1-1, with D possibly matching TRBD1 (5 bases). Germline lookup yields CDR1 SGHVS and CDR2 FQNEAQ. V was clipped by 2 bases and J by 1 base, with 11 bases between them. This CDR3 region has 15 residues. This CDR3 is CASSLMGLQNTEAFF. CDR3 in DNA: TGTGCCAGCAGCTTAATGGGACTGCAGAACACTGAAGCTTTCTTT.

The chain employs TRBV4-2 and TRBJ2-2, with TRBD2 identical over 8 bases. CDR3 length equals 15 residues. V gave up 2 bases and J gave up 6 bases; unmatched junction bases: 5. CDR1 and CDR2 (germline): LGHNA, YNFKEQ. The CDR3 region is CASSQPSGWAGELFF. As DNA, the CDR3 is TGTGCCAGCAGCCAACCTAGCGGGTGGGCCGGGGAGCTGTTTTTT.

This clonotype has a handful of counts. This chain links TRBV5-1 with TRBJ2-7; D not resolved. The length of the CDR3 is 14 residues. The V and J ends lost 0 bases and 0 bases respectively, with 7 bases between them. Germline CDR1 reads SGHRS; CDR2 reads YFSETQ. In nucleotides, the CDR3 is TGCGCCAGCAGCTTGGTAGAGAGCTCCTACGAGCAGTACTTC. Amino acids: CASSLVESSYEQYF.